The 32 T cell receptor beta chains presented below share a single source sample, sequenced in a study of cytomegalovirus exposure and HLA in healthy donors. PCR used 60 Vbeta primers and 13 Jbeta primers. Profiling relied on immunoSEQ multiplex PCR, and the TCRdb table lists in-frame clones only, not all of them. The table shows roughly 160,000 clones, with approximately 70% occurring only once. Sequenced input: PBMCs. The origin of the receptors is a woman younger than 35 in good health and CMV-seropositive.

This chain connects TRBV2 to TRBJ2-2; D is possibly TRBD2 (6 bases). V gave up 8 bases and J gave up 4 bases, with 11 bases separating them. This CDR3 contains 13 residues. Germline V gene data show CDR1 as SNHLY and CDR2 as FYNNEI. The CDR3 reads CASGGTATGELFF. The CDR3 coding sequence is TGTGCCAGCGGGGGGACTGCCACCGGGGAGCTGTTTTTT.

The chain is built from TRBV11-3 and TRBJ2-1; weak D call: TRBD2 (5 bases). V was trimmed by 2 bases and J by 5 bases, leaving 10 bases between them. The CDR3 has 14 amino acids. Germline-derived CDR1 and CDR2 are SGHNT and YENEEA. CDR3 nucleotides: TGTGCCAGCAGCTTATTTTCCGGGGACAATGAGCAGTTCTTC. Protein product: CASSLFSGDNEQFF.

The chain links TRBV2 to TRBJ2-3; perhaps TRBD2 as D (5 bases). The CDR3 runs 13 residues. CDR1 is SNHLY, CDR2 FYNNEI, per germline. Trimming removed 3 bases at V and 3 bases at J, with 7 bases between. The CDR3 DNA reads TGTGCCAGCAGTGACCCGGGGACAGATACGCAGTATTTT. Translation gives CASSDPGTDTQYF.

V usage is TRBV4-3 and J usage is TRBJ2-7; 9 positions agree with TRBD1. The CDR3 totals 15 residues. V trimming: 3 bases; J trimming: 2 bases; junction bases outside the gene matches: 5. CDR1 and CDR2 (germline): LGHNA, YSLEER. The CDR3 here is CASSQGTGNPYEQYF. DNA for the CDR3: TGCGCCAGCAGCCAGGGGACAGGGAATCCCTACGAGCAGTACTTC.

J is TRBJ2-2 and V is TRBV5-6; D might be TRBD1 (5 bases). This CDR3 comprises 13 residues. Germline CDR1 is SGHDT and CDR2 is YYEEEE. Trimming left V 2 bases short and J 7 bases short, with 9 bases between. The CDR3: CASSLGVLGELFF. The CDR3 nucleotides are TGTGCCAGCAGCTTAGGGGTTCTCGGGGAGCTGTTTTTT.

V usage is TRBV2 and J usage is TRBJ1-6; 8 bases agree with TRBD1. Trimming at V came to 5 bases and at J to 8 bases, leaving 11 bases not matched to a gene. The CDR3 length is 16 residues. Germline assignment: CDR1 SNHLY and CDR2 FYNNEI. The CDR3 region is CASSLPWTGSDSPLHF. For the CDR3, the DNA is TGTGCCAGCAGTCTCCCTTGGACAGGGTCGGATTCACCCCTCCACTTT.

The chain recombines TRBV19 with TRBJ2-7; D perhaps matches TRBD2 (6 bases). The CDR3 runs 13 residues. Germline V gene sequence: CDR1 LNHDA, CDR2 SQIVND (reference sequence). V dropped 5 bases and J dropped 4 bases, with 12 bases sitting between them. The CDR3 bases are TGTGCCAGTAGTCCTACGGGGGTTTACGAGCAGTACTTC. Translated, it gives CASSPTGVYEQYF.

This clone showed up just a few times. The chain couples TRBV19 to TRBJ2-2; maybe TRBD1 (6 bases). The CDR3 length is 19 residues. V gave up 4 bases and J gave up 2 bases, with 23 bases separating them. Per the germline V gene, CDR1 is LNHDA and CDR2 is SQIVND (reference sequence). CDR3 bases: TGTGCCAGTAGTAACCTTAGGGGGATCGGGGACACAAACACCGGGGAGCTGTTTTTT. It translates to CASSNLRGIGDTNTGELFF.

This clone has a handful of counts. The chain uses TRBV6-5 and TRBJ1-6; 8 bases are shared with TRBD1. The CDR3 is 14 residues long. Germline CDR1 reads MNHEY; CDR2 reads SVGAGI. Trimming at V came to 5 bases and at J to 7 bases, leaving 4 bases not matched to a gene. CDR3 loop: CASSNRDRNSPLHF. The CDR3 DNA reads as TGTGCCAGCAGTAACCGGGACAGGAATTCACCCCTCCACTTT.

V usage is TRBV28 and J usage is TRBJ1-5; TRBD1 matches at 7 bases. The ends lost 4 bases at V and 3 bases at J; junction bases unmatched: 12. Germline V lookup: CDR1 MDHEN, CDR2 SYDVKM. This CDR3 region has 17 residues. CDR3 protein: CASSSIRTGRYNQPQHF. In DNA form, the CDR3 reads TGTGCCAGCAGTTCGATTCGGACAGGCCGATACAATCAGCCCCAGCATTTT.

The chain couples TRBV7-2 to TRBJ2-1; 7 nucleotides align to TRBD1. The CDR3 covers 16 residues. Germline lookup yields CDR1 SGHTA and CDR2 FQGNSA. Trimming at V came to 0 bases and at J to 0 bases, leaving 2 bases not matched to a gene. This CDR3 reads CASSLAGTDSYNEQFF. In DNA, the CDR3 is TGTGCCAGCAGCTTAGCTGGGACAGACTCCTACAATGAGCAGTTCTTC.

The chain links TRBV5-1 to TRBJ1-5; no reliable D call. The germline V and J ends were trimmed by 0 bases and 0 bases, with 7 bases remaining between them. This CDR3 has 15 amino acids. In germline, CDR1 is SGHRS, CDR2 YFSETQ. The DNA for the CDR3 is TGCGCCAGCAGCTTGGGTCTGTATAGCAATCAGCCCCAGCATTTT. This encodes CASSLGLYSNQPQHF. Together with reference TRBV5-1 and TRBJ1-5, the CDR3 gives the full variable domain: KAGVTQTPRYLIKTRGQQVTLSCSPISGHRSVSWYQQTPGQGLQFLFEYFSETQRNKGNFPGRFSGRQFSNSRSEMNVSTLELGDSALYLCASSLGLYSNQPQHFGDGTRLSIL.

V and J are TRBV7-2 and TRBJ2-3; TRBD2 matches 7 bases. The V segment lost 1 base and the J segment 8 bases; nucleotides outside the gene matches: 15. The germline CDR1 and CDR2 sequences are SGHTA and FQGNSA. The CDR3 length is 17 residues. The DNA of the CDR3 is TGTGCCAGCAGCTTAGGACCGAGCGGGGAGACCCGAGGTACGCAGTATTTT. Protein sequence: CASSLGPSGETRGTQYF.

This sequence joins TRBV11-2 and TRBJ2-7; TRBD2 aligns across 8 bases. Losses at the gene ends were 6 bases for V and 2 bases for J; bases not matched to a gene: 12. CDR1 and CDR2 from the germline V gene are SGHAT and FQNNGV. The CDR3 length is 16 residues. CDR3 loop: CASSLGGLVIPYEQYF. The CDR3 DNA sequence: TGTGCCAGCAGTTTGGGGGGACTAGTGATTCCCTACGAGCAGTACTTC.

This clone has just one count. As DNA, the CDR3 is TGTGCCAGCCAGGTACAGGGTTTACGGCAGTTCTTC. Translating gives CASQVQGLRQFF. This chain links TRBV2 with TRBJ2-1; possibly TRBD1 for D (6 bases). V was cut by 8 bases and J by 12 bases, with 17 bases left in between. Germline loops: CDR1 SNHLY, CDR2 FYNNEI. The CDR3 length is 12 residues.

The V gene is TRBV7-2, the J gene TRBJ1-1; D gene unclear. Germline-derived CDR1 and CDR2 are SGHTA and FQGNSA. Trimming pared 4 bases from V and 1 base from J, leaving 22 bases between. The CDR3 is 18 amino acids. In DNA form, the CDR3 reads TGTGCCAGCAGCTCGACAAAGGGAGGCCCTACGGGGAACACTGAAGCTTTCTTT. It codes for CASSSTKGGPTGNTEAFF.

CDR3: CASSTAREPANYGYTF. The DNA for the CDR3 is TGTGCCAGTAGTACGGCCAGGGAACCCGCTAACTATGGCTACACCTTC. V is TRBV19 and J is TRBJ1-2, with D possibly being TRBD1 (5 bases). V lost 4 bases, J lost 0 bases, and 15 bases lay in between. The germline CDR1 and CDR2 sequences are LNHDA and SQIVND (reference sequence). The CDR3 runs 16 residues.

This chain joins TRBV2 and TRBJ1-2; D remains unclear. This CDR3 region has 13 residues. Trimming took 3 bases from V and 6 from J, leaving 11 bases between them. Looked up from germline, CDR1 is SNHLY and CDR2 is FYNNEI. The DNA of the CDR3 is TGTGCCAGCAGTGAGGGCGGGTCTCATGGCTACACCTTC. It translates to CASSEGGSHGYTF.

For the CDR3, the DNA is TGTGCCAGCAGCACACAATCCGTTTCTGGGGAGCTGTTTTTT. It codes for CASSTQSVSGELFF. The chain links TRBV11-3 to TRBJ2-2; no definite D call. This CDR3 is 14 amino acids long. V gave up 5 bases and J gave up 8 bases, with 15 bases separating them. The germline CDR1 and CDR2 sequences are SGHNT and YENEEA.

V gene TRBV18 combines with J gene TRBJ1-1; 7 bases are shared with TRBD1. Trimming cost V 4 bases and J 1 base; bases outside gene matches: 6. This CDR3 is built from 15 residues. Germline V gene data show CDR1 as KGHSH and CDR2 as LQKENI. DNA for the CDR3: TGTGCCAGCTCACGCGACCGACAGGGGAACACTGAAGCTTTCTTT. It codes for CASSRDRQGNTEAFF.

This chain uses TRBV7-9 with TRBJ2-2; TRBD1 matches 7 bases. The CDR3 extends over 17 amino acids. With V trimmed by 5 bases and J by 0 bases, 9 bases remained unmatched. The germline V gene encodes CDR1 SEHNR and CDR2 FQNEAQ (reference sequence). The CDR3: CASSSPQGRANTGELFF. The CDR3 coding sequence is TGTGCCAGCAGCAGTCCACAGGGGCGAGCGAACACCGGGGAGCTGTTTTTT.

The chain combines TRBV7-9 with TRBJ2-1; 9 bases are shared with TRBD1. Germline CDR1 SEHNR, CDR2 FQNEAQ (reference sequence). The ends lost 5 bases at V and 4 bases at J; junction bases unmatched: 12. This CDR3 has 17 amino acids. CDR3 DNA sequence: TGTGCCAGCAGCCCCTCGTGGACAGGGGAAGGGTACAATGAGCAGTTCTTC. Translated: CASSPSWTGEGYNEQFF.

The genes are TRBV30 and TRBJ1-1; D is unclear. Trimming shortened V by 5 bases and J by 0 bases, and 13 bases separated the two germline ends. The germline gives CDR1 GTSNPN, CDR2 SVGIG (reference sequence). CDR3 size: 14 residues. The CDR3 coding sequence is TGTGCCTGGGCTCTGGCGGGGTTGAACACTGAAGCTTTCTTT. This encodes CAWALAGLNTEAFF.

The table lists this clone with a few counts. The chain employs TRBV6-1 and TRBJ1-1; a weak D match, TRBD1 (6 bases). Germline V gene sequence: CDR1 MNHNS, CDR2 SASEGT. V was pared by 5 bases and J by 3 bases, with 13 bases between. CDR3 length equals 14 residues. The CDR3 region has the DNA TGTGCCAGCAGTCTGGGACACCCTGACACTGAAGCTTTCTTT. Translation: CASSLGHPDTEAFF.

This chain uses TRBV30 with TRBJ1-6, with D perhaps matching TRBD1 (6 bases). The V gene's germline CDR1 is GTSNPN and CDR2 SVGIG (reference sequence). CDR3 length: 15 residues. Trimming shortened V by 1 base and J by 10 bases, and 17 bases separated the two germline ends. CDR3 DNA: TGTGCCTGGAGTGCCTTACAGGGATTACAATCACCCCTCCACTTT. Translating it yields CAWSALQGLQSPLHF.

V is TRBV7-9 and J is TRBJ1-1, with 8 nucleotides matching TRBD1. V trimming: 5 bases; J trimming: 10 bases; junction bases outside the gene matches: 21. From germline, CDR1 is SEHNR and CDR2 FQNEAQ (reference sequence). The CDR3 has 17 residues. The CDR3 region has the DNA TGTGCCAGCAGCCGCGGAGAGAGAGGACAGGGTCCCACAAGAGCTTTCTTT. Translated, it gives CASSRGERGQGPTRAFF.

This clone was seen once. The chain is built from TRBV2 and TRBJ2-2, with a tentative D call TRBD1 (5 bases). The CDR3 runs to 18 residues. Per the germline V gene, CDR1 is SNHLY and CDR2 is FYNNEI. V lost 5 bases and J 8 bases, leaving 27 bases between the germline ends. The CDR3 here is CASSWNPIGPQGAGELFF. In DNA, the CDR3 is TGTGCCAGCAGTTGGAACCCAATCGGGCCACAAGGGGCGGGGGAGCTGTTTTTT.

The chain links TRBV7-3 to TRBJ2-5, with D possibly being TRBD2 (5 bases). The CDR3 totals 14 residues. Looked up from germline, CDR1 is SGHTA and CDR2 is FQGTGA. Trimming left V 5 bases short and J 4 bases short, with 14 bases between. CDR3 sequence: CASSPGDGRETQYF. CDR3 in DNA: TGTGCCAGCAGCCCCGGGGATGGGAGAGAGACCCAGTACTTC.

This chain links TRBV5-6 with TRBJ1-6; D unresolved. The CDR3 runs to 17 residues. The ends were cut back, 0 bases at V and 0 bases at J, with 10 bases in the middle. Germline lookup yields CDR1 SGHDT and CDR2 YYEEEE. CDR3 residues: CASSLGSVSSYNSPLHF. CDR3 bases: TGTGCCAGCAGCTTGGGTTCGGTGAGCTCCTATAATTCACCCCTCCACTTT. The full variable domain, with the rest looked up from reference TRBV5-6 and TRBJ1-6, is DAGVTQSPTHLIKTRGQQVTLRCSPKSGHDTVSWYQQALGQGPQFIFQYYEEEERQRGNFPDRFSGHQFPNYSSELNVNALLLGDSALYLCASSLGSVSSYNSPLHFGNGTRLTVT.

The chain employs TRBV23-1 and TRBJ1-6, with 8 bases identical to TRBD1. TRBV23-1 is placed among ORFs of uncertain function. This CDR3 contains 16 residues. After removal of 0 bases from V and 8 bases from J, the junction contained 6 bases not matched to a gene. CDR3 sequence reads: CASSQSDRVPYSPLHF. Written as DNA, the CDR3 is TGCGCCAGCAGTCAATCGGACAGGGTGCCGTATTCACCCCTCCACTTT.

This clone was observed a handful of times. J is TRBJ2-3 and V is TRBV6-4; 14 positions agree with TRBD2. Germline-derived CDR1 and CDR2 are MRHNA and SNTAGT. This CDR3 has 14 residues. Trimming removed 6 bases from V and 4 bases from J; junction bases left unmatched: 0. This CDR3 reads CASRTSGGADTQYF. The CDR3 DNA sequence: TGTGCCAGCAGGACTAGCGGGGGGGCAGATACGCAGTATTTT.

The chain couples TRBV14 to TRBJ1-1, with D unresolved. Germline CDR1 and CDR2: SGHDN and FVKESK. Trimming removed 0 bases from V and 5 bases from J, with 10 bases in between. The CDR3 sequence is 14 residues long. The CDR3 region has the DNA TGTGCCAGCAGCCAAGAGGCGGGTCCGACTGAAGCTTTCTTT. This translates into CASSQEAGPTEAFF.